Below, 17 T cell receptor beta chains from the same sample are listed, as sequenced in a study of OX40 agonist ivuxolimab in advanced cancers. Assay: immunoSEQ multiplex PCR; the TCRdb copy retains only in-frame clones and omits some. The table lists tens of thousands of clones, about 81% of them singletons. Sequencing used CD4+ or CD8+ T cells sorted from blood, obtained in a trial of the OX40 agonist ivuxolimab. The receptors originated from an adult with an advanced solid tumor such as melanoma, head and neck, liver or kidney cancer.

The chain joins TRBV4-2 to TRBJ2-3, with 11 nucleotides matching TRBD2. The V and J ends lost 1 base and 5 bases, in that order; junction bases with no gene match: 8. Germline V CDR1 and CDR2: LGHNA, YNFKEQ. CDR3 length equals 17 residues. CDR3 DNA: TGTGCCAGCAGCCAAGTTATTAGCGGGGGGGCTCAAGATACGCAGTATTTT. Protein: CASSQVISGGAQDTQYF.

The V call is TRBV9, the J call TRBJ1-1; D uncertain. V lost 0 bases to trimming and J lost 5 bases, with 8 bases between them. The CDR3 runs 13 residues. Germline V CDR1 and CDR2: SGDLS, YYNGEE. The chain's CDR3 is CASSVEAVTEAFF. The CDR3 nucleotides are TGTGCCAGCAGCGTAGAAGCGGTGACTGAAGCTTTCTTT.

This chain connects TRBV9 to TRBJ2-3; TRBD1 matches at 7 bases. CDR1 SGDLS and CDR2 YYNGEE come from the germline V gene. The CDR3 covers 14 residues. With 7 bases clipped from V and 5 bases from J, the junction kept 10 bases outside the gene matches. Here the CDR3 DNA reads TGTGCCAGCGGGCGAGACAGGGCAGTAGATACGCAGTATTTT. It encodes CASGRDRAVDTQYF.

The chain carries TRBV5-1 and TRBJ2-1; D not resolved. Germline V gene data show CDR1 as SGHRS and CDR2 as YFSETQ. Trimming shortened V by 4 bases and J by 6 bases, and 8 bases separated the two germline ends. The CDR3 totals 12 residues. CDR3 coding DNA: TGCGCCAGCAGCCCCGACTTCAATGAGCAGTTCTTC. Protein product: CASSPDFNEQFF.

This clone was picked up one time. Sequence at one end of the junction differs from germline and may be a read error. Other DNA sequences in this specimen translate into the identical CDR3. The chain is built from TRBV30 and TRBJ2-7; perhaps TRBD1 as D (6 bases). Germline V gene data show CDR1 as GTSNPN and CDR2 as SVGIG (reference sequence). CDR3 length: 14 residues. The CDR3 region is CAWSAGTQSYEQYF. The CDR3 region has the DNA TGTGCCTGGAGTGCCGGGACACAATCCTACGAGCAATACTTC.

CDR3 bases: TGTGCCAGCAGTATACTAGCGGTGAGCTCCTACAATGAGCAGTTCTTC. It codes for CASSILAVSSYNEQFF. V gene TRBV2 combines with J gene TRBJ2-1; TRBD2 matches at 8 bases. The CDR3 length is 16 residues. The V gene end was trimmed by 5 bases and the J gene end by 0 bases; junction bases not matched to a gene: 6. From germline, CDR1 is SNHLY and CDR2 FYNNEI.

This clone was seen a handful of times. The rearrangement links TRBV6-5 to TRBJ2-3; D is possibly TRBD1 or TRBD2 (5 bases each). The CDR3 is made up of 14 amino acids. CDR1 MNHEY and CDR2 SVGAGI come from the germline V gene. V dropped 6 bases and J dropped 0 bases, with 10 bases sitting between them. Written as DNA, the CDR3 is TGTGCCAGCAGCTTCGGGGCGAGCACAGATACGCAGTATTTT. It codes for CASSFGASTDTQYF.

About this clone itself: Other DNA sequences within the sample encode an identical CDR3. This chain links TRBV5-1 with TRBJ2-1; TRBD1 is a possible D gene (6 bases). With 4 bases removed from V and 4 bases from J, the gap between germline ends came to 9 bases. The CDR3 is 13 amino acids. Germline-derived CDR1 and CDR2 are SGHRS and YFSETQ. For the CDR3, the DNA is TGCGCCAGCAGCCCAGGACAGTACAATGAGCAGTTCTTC. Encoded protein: CASSPGQYNEQFF.

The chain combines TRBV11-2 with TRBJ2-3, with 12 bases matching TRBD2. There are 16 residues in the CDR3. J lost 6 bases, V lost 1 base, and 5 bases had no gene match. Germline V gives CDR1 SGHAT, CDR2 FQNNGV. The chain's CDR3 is CASSLGTSGVQDTQYF. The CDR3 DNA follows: TGTGCCAGCAGCTTAGGGACTAGCGGGGTTCAGGATACGCAGTATTTT.

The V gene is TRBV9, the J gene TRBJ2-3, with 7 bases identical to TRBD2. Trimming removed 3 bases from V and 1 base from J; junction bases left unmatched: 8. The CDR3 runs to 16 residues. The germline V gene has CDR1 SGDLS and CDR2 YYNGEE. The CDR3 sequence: CASSDTGGGGTDTQYF. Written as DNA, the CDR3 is TGTGCCAGCAGCGATACGGGAGGCGGGGGCACAGATACGCAGTATTTT.

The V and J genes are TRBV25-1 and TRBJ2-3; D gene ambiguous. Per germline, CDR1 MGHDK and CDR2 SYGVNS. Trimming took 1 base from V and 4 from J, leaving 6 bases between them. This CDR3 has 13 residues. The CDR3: CASSEFSADTQYF. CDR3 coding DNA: TGTGCCAGCAGTGAATTCTCAGCAGATACGCAGTATTTT.

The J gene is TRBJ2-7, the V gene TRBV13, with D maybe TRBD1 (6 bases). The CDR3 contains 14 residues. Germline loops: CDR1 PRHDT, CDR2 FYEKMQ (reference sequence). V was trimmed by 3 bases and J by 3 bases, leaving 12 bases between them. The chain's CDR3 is CASSFGTTLYEQYF. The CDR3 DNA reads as TGTGCCAGCAGCTTCGGGACAACTCTCTACGAGCAGTACTTC.

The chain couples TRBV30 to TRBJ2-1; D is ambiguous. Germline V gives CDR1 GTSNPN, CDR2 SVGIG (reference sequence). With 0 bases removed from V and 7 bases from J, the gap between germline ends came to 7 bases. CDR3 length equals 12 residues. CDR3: CAWSVHSNEQFF. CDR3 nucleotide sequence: TGTGCCTGGAGTGTACACTCTAATGAGCAGTTCTTC.

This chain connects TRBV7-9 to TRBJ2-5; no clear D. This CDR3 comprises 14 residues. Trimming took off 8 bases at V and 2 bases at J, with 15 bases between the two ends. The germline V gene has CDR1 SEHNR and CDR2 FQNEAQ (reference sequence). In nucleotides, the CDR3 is TGTGCCAGCCGAACCCTCGACGGACAAGAGACCCAGTACTTC. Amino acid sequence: CASRTLDGQETQYF.

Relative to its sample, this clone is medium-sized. In DNA, the CDR3 is TGTGCCAGCTCACCACATCCGTTTTACGAGCAGTACTTC. Protein sequence: CASSPHPFYEQYF. The J gene is TRBJ2-7, the V gene TRBV18; D unclear. The V end was cut by 1 base, the J end by 4 bases, with 8 bases between. CDR1 and CDR2 from the germline V gene are KGHSH and LQKENI. This CDR3 has 13 amino acids.

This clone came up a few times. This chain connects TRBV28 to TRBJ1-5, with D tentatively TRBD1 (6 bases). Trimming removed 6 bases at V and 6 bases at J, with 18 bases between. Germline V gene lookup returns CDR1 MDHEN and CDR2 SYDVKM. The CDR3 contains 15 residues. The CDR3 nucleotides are TGTGCCAGCAGCCAAGGGTCAGGGGTGGGTCAGCCCCAGCATTTT. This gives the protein CASSQGSGVGQPQHF.

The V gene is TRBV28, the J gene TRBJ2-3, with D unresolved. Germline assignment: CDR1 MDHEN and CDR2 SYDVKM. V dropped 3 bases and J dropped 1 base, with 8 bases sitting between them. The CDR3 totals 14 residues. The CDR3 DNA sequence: TGTGCCAGCAGTTTTCTTTCAGGCACAGATACGCAGTATTTT. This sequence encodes CASSFLSGTDTQYF.